Described below is a single T cell receptor (beta chain) sequence and its context. This sample was included in a study of cytomegalovirus exposure and HLA in healthy donors. Both 60 Vbeta primers and 13 Jbeta primers went into the PCR. Original handling: About 11 million of the about 80 million unique TCR beta chains counted in a later analysis were shared. TCRdb's copy holds only in-frame clones and misses some; the assay was immunoSEQ multiplex PCR. The V and J calls and the clone size are those of that table, but D and trimming were determined from the DNA. The table has about 120,000 clones, about four fifths seen once; the top ten hold about a fifth. This CDR3 region has 14 residues. Trimming left V 7 bases short and J 8 bases short, with 17 bases between. Germline V gene sequence: CDR1 MNHNS, CDR2 SASEGT.

The sample comprised PBMCs. The V gene is TRBV6-1, the J gene TRBJ1-4; possibly TRBD1 for D (5 bases). The sequence derives from a man aged 25-45 years in good health and CMV-seropositive. CDR3 amino acids: CASKGQGLGEKLFF. The CDR3, as DNA: TGTGCCAGCAAGGGGCAGGGATTAGGCGAAAAACTGTTTTTT.